This T cell receptor beta chain came from a study of T cell responses to AZD1222 COVID-19 vaccine. Study-wide results and caveats: Unmutated regions of variants are reportedly targeted by nearly half of spike-specific TCRs. CD4 TCRs associated with vaccination spanned spike, dominating at 160-218 and 743-854.

The assay was immunoSEQ multiplex PCR, and TCRdb's table has in-frame clones only and misses some. The table shows tens of thousands of clones, with approximately 88% occurring only once. About this clone itself: Its target is unknown.

The V and J ends lost 6 bases and 0 bases, in that order; junction bases with no gene match: 16. Per the germline V gene, CDR1 is MNHNY and CDR2 is SVGAGI (reference sequence). The CDR3 consists of 21 residues. The receptor comes from an adult in good health. The sample was peripheral blood, taken on day 0 of AZD1222 vaccination. The V gene is TRBV6-6, the J gene TRBJ2-4, with 14 bases that match TRBD2. The CDR3 DNA reads as TGTGCCAGCAGCCTCCTTGGGACTAGCGGGAGAGTTGATCTAGCCAAAAACATTCAGTACTTC. Residues: CASSLLGTSGRVDLAKNIQYF.